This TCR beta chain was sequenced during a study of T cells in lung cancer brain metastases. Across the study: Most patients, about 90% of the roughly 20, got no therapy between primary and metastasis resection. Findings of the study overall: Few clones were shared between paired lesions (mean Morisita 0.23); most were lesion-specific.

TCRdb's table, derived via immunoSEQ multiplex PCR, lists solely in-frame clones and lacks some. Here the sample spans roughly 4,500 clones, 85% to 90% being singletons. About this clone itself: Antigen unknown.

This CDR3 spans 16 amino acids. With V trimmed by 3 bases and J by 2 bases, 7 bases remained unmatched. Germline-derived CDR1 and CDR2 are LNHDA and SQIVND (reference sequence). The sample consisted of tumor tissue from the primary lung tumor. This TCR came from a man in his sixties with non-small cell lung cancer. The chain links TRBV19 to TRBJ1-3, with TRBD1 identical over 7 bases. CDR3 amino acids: CASSIGRQGAGNTIYF. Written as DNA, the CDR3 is TGTGCCAGTAGTATTGGTCGTCAGGGGGCTGGAAACACCATATATTTT.